The 6 T cell receptor beta chains presented below share a single source sample, sequenced in a study of CD4+ T cells in melanoma. TCRdb keeps only in-frame clones here, not all; method: immunoSEQ multiplex PCR. Among about 4,200 clones listed, around two thirds were seen once. Specimen: cells from a culture (not recorded whether cultured in vitro). The receptors originated from a human donor with melanoma.

This clone is judged medium-sized. The chain combines TRBV4-3 with TRBJ1-1; D gene unclear. CDR3 length equals 13 residues. CDR1 and CDR2 from the germline V gene are LGHNA and YSLEER. Trimming removed 1 base from V and 1 base from J, with 4 bases in between. This CDR3 reads CASSQAGNTEAFF. As DNA, the CDR3 is TGCGCCAGCAGCCAAGCTGGGAACACTGAAGCTTTCTTT.

This chain uses TRBV19 with TRBJ1-5; a possible D gene is TRBD1 (5 bases). The CDR3 covers 16 residues. CDR1 is LNHDA, CDR2 SQIVND, per germline (reference sequence). Trimming cost V 3 bases and J 6 bases, with 18 bases left between them. CDR3 residues: CASSIRNPGPAQPQHF. CDR3 nucleotides: TGTGCCAGTAGTATCCGGAACCCAGGGCCTGCTCAGCCCCAGCATTTT.

The CDR3 nucleotides are TGTGCCAGCAGTTTATACCCCGGGGGTTCAGGGAGTCAGCCCCAGCATTTT. It translates to CASSLYPGGSGSQPQHF. The chain carries TRBV27 and TRBJ1-5; D may be TRBD1 (5 bases). Germline loops: CDR1 MNHEY, CDR2 SMNVEV (reference sequence). CDR3 length equals 17 residues. Trimming pared 1 base from V and 6 bases from J, leaving 19 bases between.

Only a few counts were recorded for this clone. The genes are TRBV7-9 and TRBJ2-7, with D uncertain. The V and J ends lost 0 bases and 3 bases respectively, with 6 bases between them. Germline lookup yields CDR1 SEHNR and CDR2 FQNEAQ (reference sequence). The CDR3 runs to 13 residues. CDR3 sequence: CASSLARDYEQYF. CDR3 nucleotide sequence: TGTGCCAGCAGCTTAGCAAGGGACTACGAGCAGTACTTC.

The chain uses TRBV9 and TRBJ1-6; D gene unclear. From germline, CDR1 is SGDLS and CDR2 YYNGEE. Trimming took 0 bases from V and 12 from J, leaving 13 bases between them. The CDR3 consists of 14 residues. This CDR3 is CASSVEGDLGPLHF. CDR3 DNA sequence: TGTGCCAGCAGCGTAGAAGGAGACCTAGGACCCCTCCACTTT.

The V and J genes are TRBV29-1 and TRBJ2-2; D not certain. The CDR3 loop spans 12 amino acids. Germline assignment: CDR1 SQVTM and CDR2 ANQGSEA. Trimming took 3 bases from V and 2 from J, leaving 4 bases between them. CDR3 region: CSVEGNTGELFF. As DNA, the CDR3 is TGCAGCGTTGAGGGAAACACCGGGGAGCTGTTTTTT.